These 10 T cell receptor beta chains originate from one sample sequenced in a study of T cells expressing NK-cell markers. TCRdb processed the 5' RACE reads again and assigns one entry to each CDR3 protein, with no DNA. This listing includes more than 250,000 distinct CDR3 sequences. Sequences were obtained from blood T cells: a sorted CD56 or NKG2C T cell subset, CD4+ or CD8+ T cells, or bulk PBMC T cells (not recorded which). The receptors here all came from a man aged 18-30 years in good health.

V gene TRBV29-1 combines with J gene TRBJ2-1; the D call of TRBD2 rests on TCRdb alone, since no DNA is present to check it. CDR1 is SQVTM, CDR2 ANQGSEA, per germline. This CDR3 spans 13 amino acids. CDR3 residues: CRARASGVMGQFF.

The chain combines TRBV24-1 with TRBJ2-1; TCRdb's D call, TRBD2, is unchecked because there is no DNA. Germline CDR1 KGHDR, CDR2 SFDVKD. The length of the CDR3 is 15 residues. Here the CDR3 reads CATSDPWTSVHEQFF.

The chain couples TRBV20-1 to TRBJ2-1; TCRdb's D call of TRBD1 is untestable without DNA. The CDR3 has 15 amino acids. CDR1 and CDR2 from the germline V gene are DFQATT and SNEGSKA (reference sequence). CDR3 region: CSAPKGGHRYNEQFF.

J is TRBJ2-4 and V is TRBV28. The CDR3 totals 14 residues. The germline gives CDR1 MDHEN, CDR2 SYDVKM. The chain's CDR3 is CASSLRSAKNIQYF. The variable domain in full, with the rest retrieved from reference TRBV28 and TRBJ2-4, is DVKVTQSSRYLVKRTGEKVFLECVQDMDHENMFWYRQDPGLGLRLIYFSYDVKMKEKGDIPEGYSVSREKKERFSLILESASTNQTSMYLCASSLRSAKNIQYFGAGTRLSVL.

This rearrangement joins TRBV7-6 to TRBJ2-5; lacking DNA, the TRBD2 call made by TCRdb goes unchecked. Germline loops: CDR1 SGHVS, CDR2 FNYEAQ. This CDR3 is 19 amino acids long. The CDR3 spells CASSPDSGTSGTLGETQYF.

J is TRBJ2-3 and V is TRBV6-5; TCRdb lists TRBD2, though no DNA is available to test this call. This CDR3 region has 16 residues. CDR1 and CDR2 (germline): MNHEY, SVGAGI. CDR3: CASSYSRTSRTDTQYF.

The V gene is TRBV24-1, the J gene TRBJ2-2; TCRdb's assignment of TRBD1 cannot be checked, as there is no DNA. The CDR3 covers 16 residues. Germline assignment: CDR1 KGHDR and CDR2 SFDVKD. The CDR3 protein is CATSLSGLVEAGELFF.

The rearrangement uses TRBV4-3 and TRBJ2-2; there is no DNA to check the TCRdb D call of TRBD1. This CDR3 has 18 residues. CDR1 and CDR2 from the germline V gene are LGHNA and YSLEER. The CDR3 here is CASSQMTGGGPHTGELFF.

The CDR3 reads CASSKEAVCTDTQYF. The rearrangement uses TRBV21-1 and TRBJ2-3. TRBV21-1 is designated a pseudogene. The CDR3 extends over 15 amino acids.

The gene calls are TRBV10-2 and TRBJ2-5; TCRdb's assignment of TRBD1 cannot be checked, as there is no DNA. CDR3 length: 14 residues. Germline V gene lookup returns CDR1 WSHSY and CDR2 SAAADI. The chain's CDR3 is CASSSFGGQETQYF.